This T cell receptor beta chain was observed in a study of T cells after yellow fever vaccination. CDR1 is SGDLS and CDR2 is YYNGEE in the germline V gene. V lost 3 bases to trimming and J lost 2 bases, with 5 bases between them. The CDR3 is made up of 12 amino acids. In its sample, this clonotype was seen a few times. Antigen unknown. The TCR cDNA carried a universal primer site and UMIs from 5'RACE template switching. Each CDR3 protein gets one entry after TCRdb re-called the 5' RACE reads with MiXCR. The sample lists 250,000 to 400,000 distinct CDR3 sequences; approximately 4% were seen once. General observations from the study: The secondary T-cell response peaked on day 5, not day 15, but was weaker. Of the clonotypes, a small share occurred in both CD4 and CD8 compartments.

Source: PBMCs, taken 5 days after the yellow fever booster vaccination. J is TRBJ1-1 and V is TRBV9, with D uncertain. The source of this sequence is a young man who received the YFV17D yellow fever vaccine. CDR3: CASSGSNTEAFF. The CDR3 nucleotides are TGTGCCAGCAGCGGTTCAAACACTGAAGCTTTCTTT.